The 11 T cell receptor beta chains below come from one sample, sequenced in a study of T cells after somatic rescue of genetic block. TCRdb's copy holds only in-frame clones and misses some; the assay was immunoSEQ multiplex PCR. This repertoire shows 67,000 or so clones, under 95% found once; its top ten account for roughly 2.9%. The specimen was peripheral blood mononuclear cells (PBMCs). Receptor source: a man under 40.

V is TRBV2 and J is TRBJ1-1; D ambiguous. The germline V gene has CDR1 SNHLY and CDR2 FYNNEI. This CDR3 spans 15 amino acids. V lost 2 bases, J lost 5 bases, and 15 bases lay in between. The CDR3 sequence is CASSESPGILTEAFF. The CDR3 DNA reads TGTGCCAGCAGTGAATCTCCTGGTATCCTAACTGAAGCTTTCTTT.

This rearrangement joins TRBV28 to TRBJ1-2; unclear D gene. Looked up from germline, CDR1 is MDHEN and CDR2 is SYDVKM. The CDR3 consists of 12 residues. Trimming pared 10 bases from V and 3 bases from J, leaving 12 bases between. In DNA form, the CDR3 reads TGTGCCACAGCACACGGGTACTATGGCTACACCTTC. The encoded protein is CATAHGYYGYTF.

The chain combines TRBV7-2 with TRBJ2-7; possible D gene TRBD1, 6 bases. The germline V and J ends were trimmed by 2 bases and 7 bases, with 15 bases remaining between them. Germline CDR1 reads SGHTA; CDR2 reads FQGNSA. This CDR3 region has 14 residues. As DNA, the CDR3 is TGTGCCAGCAGCTTACGCCTCCCCACAGGGGAGCAGTACTTC. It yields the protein CASSLRLPTGEQYF.

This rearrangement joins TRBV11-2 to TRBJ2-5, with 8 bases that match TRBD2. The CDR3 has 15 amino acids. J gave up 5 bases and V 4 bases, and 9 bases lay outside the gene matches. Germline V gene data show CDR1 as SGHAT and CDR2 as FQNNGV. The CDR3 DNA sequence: TGTGCCAGCAGCTCACGGACTAGCAGCTCGGAGACCCAGTACTTC. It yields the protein CASSSRTSSSETQYF.

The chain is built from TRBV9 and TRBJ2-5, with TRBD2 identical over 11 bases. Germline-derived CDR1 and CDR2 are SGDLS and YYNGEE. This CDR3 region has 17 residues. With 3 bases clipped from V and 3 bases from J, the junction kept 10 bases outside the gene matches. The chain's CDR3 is CASSEGYSGGAEETQYF. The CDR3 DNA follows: TGTGCCAGCAGCGAAGGTTATAGCGGGGGGGCCGAAGAGACCCAGTACTTC.

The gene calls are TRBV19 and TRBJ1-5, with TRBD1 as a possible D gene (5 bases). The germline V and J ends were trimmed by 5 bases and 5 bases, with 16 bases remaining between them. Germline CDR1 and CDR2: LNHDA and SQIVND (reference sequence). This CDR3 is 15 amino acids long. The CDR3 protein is CASSWTGTHYQPQHF. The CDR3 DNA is TGTGCCAGTAGTTGGACCGGGACTCATTATCAGCCCCAGCATTTT.

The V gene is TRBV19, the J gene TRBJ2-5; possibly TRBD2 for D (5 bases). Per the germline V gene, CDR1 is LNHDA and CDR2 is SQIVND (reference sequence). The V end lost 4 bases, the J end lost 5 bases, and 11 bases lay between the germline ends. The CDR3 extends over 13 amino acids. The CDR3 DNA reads TGTGCCAGTAGTACCGTGCGGGCGGAGACCCAGTACTTC. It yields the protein CASSTVRAETQYF.

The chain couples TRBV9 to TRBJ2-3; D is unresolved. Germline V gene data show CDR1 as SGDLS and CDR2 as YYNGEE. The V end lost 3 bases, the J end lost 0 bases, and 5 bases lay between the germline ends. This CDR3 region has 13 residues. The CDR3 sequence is CASSEPSTDTQYF. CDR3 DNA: TGTGCCAGCAGCGAGCCTAGCACAGATACGCAGTATTTT.

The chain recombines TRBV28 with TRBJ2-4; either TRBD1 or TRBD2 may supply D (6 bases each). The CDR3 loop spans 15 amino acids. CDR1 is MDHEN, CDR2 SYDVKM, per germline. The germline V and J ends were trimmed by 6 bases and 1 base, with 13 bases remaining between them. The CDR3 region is CASRDSGGAKNIQYF. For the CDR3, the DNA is TGTGCCAGCAGGGACAGTGGAGGGGCCAAAAACATTCAGTACTTC.

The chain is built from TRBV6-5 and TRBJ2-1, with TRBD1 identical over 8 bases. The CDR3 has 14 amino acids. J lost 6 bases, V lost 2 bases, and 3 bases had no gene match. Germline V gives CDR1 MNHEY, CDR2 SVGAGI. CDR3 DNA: TGTGCCAGCAGTTACCGGACAGGGCCCAATGAGCAGTTCTTC. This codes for CASSYRTGPNEQFF.

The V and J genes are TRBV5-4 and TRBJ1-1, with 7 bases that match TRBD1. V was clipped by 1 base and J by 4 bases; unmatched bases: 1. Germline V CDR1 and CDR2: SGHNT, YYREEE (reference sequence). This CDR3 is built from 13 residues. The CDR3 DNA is TGTGCCAGCAGCTTGCCAGGGGGCACTGAAGCTTTCTTT. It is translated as CASSLPGGTEAFF.